This passage covers 20 T cell receptor beta chains from one sample sequenced in a study of blood T cell repertoires in COVID-19. Assay: immunoSEQ multiplex PCR; the TCRdb copy retains only in-frame clones and omits some. This table holds under 300,000 clones, approximately 87% found once. The sequenced material came from peripheral blood. The receptors here all came from a man in his 60s who had recovered from COVID-19.

V gene TRBV5-5 combines with J gene TRBJ2-2; D ambiguous. The CDR3 has 15 amino acids. V was clipped by 0 bases and J by 1 base, with 7 bases between them. Germline values: CDR1 SGHKS, CDR2 YYEKEE (reference sequence). The CDR3 is CASSLDVRNTGELFF. DNA for the CDR3: TGTGCCAGCAGCTTGGACGTCAGGAACACCGGGGAGCTGTTTTTT.

V is TRBV25-1 and J is TRBJ2-7; D might be TRBD2 (6 bases). The CDR3 is 17 residues long. Trimming removed 3 bases from V and 3 bases from J, with 21 bases in between. Germline CDR1 reads MGHDK; CDR2 reads SYGVNS. CDR3 DNA: TGTGCCAGCAGTGATGCCCAATCCGGGCGGGAAGTCTACGAGCAGTACTTC. This codes for CASSDAQSGREVYEQYF.

The rearrangement joins TRBV29-1 to TRBJ1-2; D possibly corresponds to TRBD1 (5 bases). The CDR3 is 15 amino acids. Deletions cut 4 bases from V and 5 bases from J, with 20 bases between. Per the germline V gene, CDR1 is SQVTM and CDR2 is ANQGSEA. This CDR3 reads CSVALGPSGFYGYTF. The CDR3 nucleotides are TGCAGCGTTGCGTTGGGGCCATCGGGCTTTTATGGCTACACCTTC.

This clone occurred a few times. The rearrangement joins TRBV7-2 to TRBJ2-2, with D hard to call. This CDR3 has 15 residues. Trimming cost V 0 bases and J 0 bases, with 5 bases left between them. Germline V gene sequence: CDR1 SGHTA, CDR2 FQGNSA. The CDR3: CASSLAGSNTGELFF. The DNA for the CDR3 is TGTGCCAGCAGCTTAGCGGGCTCGAACACCGGGGAGCTGTTTTTT.

This clone showed up just a few times. This sample also contains other DNA sequences that code for the same CDR3. The V and J genes are TRBV3-1 (or the pseudogene TRBV3-2) and TRBJ1-3; 7 bases line up with TRBD1. The germline CDR1 and CDR2 sequences are LGHDT and YNNKEL (reference sequence). V gave up 4 bases and J gave up 2 bases; unmatched junction bases: 2. This CDR3 has 14 residues. The CDR3 sequence is CASSRQGTGNTIYF. The CDR3 DNA sequence: TGTGCCAGCAGCCGACAGGGAACTGGAAACACCATATATTTT.

The gene calls are TRBV28 and TRBJ1-2; D perhaps matches TRBD1 (5 bases). The CDR3 has 16 residues. The germline V gene encodes CDR1 MDHEN and CDR2 SYDVKM. V lost 5 bases and J lost 5, with 21 bases in between. CDR3 coding DNA: TGTGCCAGCAGTCCCGAAAACCGGGGGTTTAGTTATGGCTACACCTTC. Its protein is CASSPENRGFSYGYTF.

The rearrangement joins TRBV2 to TRBJ1-5; the D is unclear. CDR1 SNHLY and CDR2 FYNNEI come from the germline V gene. This CDR3 spans 15 amino acids. V lost 1 base to trimming and J lost 1 base, with 8 bases between them. CDR3 sequence reads: CASSEGGRSNQPQHF. DNA for the CDR3: TGTGCCAGCAGTGAAGGAGGGAGAAGCAATCAGCCCCAGCATTTT. Using reference TRBV2 and TRBJ1-5 for the parts outside the CDR3, the full variable domain is EPEVTQTPSHQVTQMGQEVILRCVPISNHLYFYWYRQILGQKVEFLVSFYNNEISEKSEIFDDQFSVERPDGSNFTLKIRSTKLEDSAMYFCASSEGGRSNQPQHFGDGTRLSIL.

V is TRBV28 and J is TRBJ1-2, with D maybe TRBD1 (6 bases). V lost 6 bases and J lost 3, with 14 bases in between. CDR1 and CDR2 from the germline V gene are MDHEN and SYDVKM. CDR3 length: 14 residues. In DNA, the CDR3 is TGTGCCAGCAGCCCAACCGGGACATACTATGGCTACACCTTC. It translates to CASSPTGTYYGYTF.

The chain has TRBV2 and TRBJ1-2; 7 positions agree with TRBD1. Germline V gene sequence: CDR1 SNHLY, CDR2 FYNNEI. V trimming: 4 bases; J trimming: 7 bases; junction bases outside the gene matches: 21. The length of the CDR3 is 18 residues. CDR3 nucleotide sequence: TGTGCCAGCAGTGTTCCCGGGACAGAACCAAAATCCCTTTTTGGCTACACCTTC. This sequence encodes CASSVPGTEPKSLFGYTF.

This rearrangement joins TRBV19 to TRBJ2-3; 9 bases are a match to TRBD2. The length of the CDR3 is 18 residues. CDR1 and CDR2 (germline): LNHDA, SQIVND (reference sequence). The junction had 11 bases not matched to a gene; V was cut back by 4 bases and J by 0 bases. For the CDR3, the DNA is TGTGCCAGTAGTAGGACCATTCTAGCGGGAACTAGCACAGATACGCAGTATTTT. Translation: CASSRTILAGTSTDTQYF.

The rearrangement uses TRBV19 and TRBJ1-2, with D possibly matching TRBD1 (5 bases). The V end lost 6 bases, the J end lost 2 bases, and 10 bases lay between the germline ends. The germline CDR1 and CDR2 sequences are LNHDA and SQIVND (reference sequence). This CDR3 region has 13 residues. DNA for the CDR3: TGTGCCAGTAGGTTTGGGGCAAACTATGGCTACACCTTC. It encodes CASRFGANYGYTF.

J is TRBJ1-2 and V is TRBV15; tentative D call: TRBD1 (5 bases). The CDR3 length is 13 residues. Germline assignment: CDR1 LNHNV and CDR2 YYDKDF (reference sequence). V lost 5 bases and J 8 bases, leaving 15 bases between the germline ends. The CDR3 nucleotides are TGTGCCACCAGCCCCCCAGGGAGGAAAGGCTACACCTTC. Its protein product is CATSPPGRKGYTF.

The chain carries TRBV4-1 and TRBJ2-5; 7 bases align to TRBD2. CDR3 length: 15 residues. V was pared by 4 bases and J by 2 bases, with 7 bases of the junction left unmatched. Per germline, CDR1 MGHRA and CDR2 YSYEKL. CDR3 sequence (DNA): TGCGCCAGCAGCCCTGCGGGAGTTAGTCAAGAGACCCAGTACTTC. Translation: CASSPAGVSQETQYF.

V is TRBV7-2 and J is TRBJ2-3; the D is unclear. Trimming cost V 3 bases and J 2 bases, with 9 bases left between them. The CDR3 covers 14 residues. In germline, CDR1 is SGHTA, CDR2 FQGNSA. The CDR3 region is CASSLASITDTQYF. The CDR3, as DNA: TGTGCCAGCAGCTTGGCCAGTATCACAGATACGCAGTATTTT.

The chain is built from TRBV15 and TRBJ2-1; a weak D match, TRBD2 (5 bases). The CDR3 loop spans 13 amino acids. Germline V gene lookup returns CDR1 LNHNV and CDR2 YYDKDF (reference sequence). Trimming cost V 0 bases and J 8 bases, with 8 bases left between them. The CDR3 DNA reads as TGTGCCACCAGCAGAGATATGGGAGATGAGCAGTTCTTC. Translation: CATSRDMGDEQFF.

The chain uses TRBV3-1 (or the pseudogene TRBV3-2) and TRBJ2-7, with 11 positions matching TRBD1. Losses at the gene ends were 5 bases for V and 3 bases for J; bases not matched to a gene: 3. Germline V CDR1 and CDR2: LGHDT, YNNKEL (reference sequence). The CDR3 has 14 residues. This CDR3 reads CASSLGTGGYEQYF. The CDR3 nucleotides read TGTGCCAGCAGCTTAGGGACAGGGGGCTACGAGCAGTACTTC.

The gene calls are TRBV2 and TRBJ1-2; no clear D gene. The V gene's germline CDR1 is SNHLY and CDR2 FYNNEI. This CDR3 is 11 amino acids long. V lost 5 bases and J lost 5, with 6 bases in between. CDR3 DNA: TGTGCCAGCAGTCCTCTGTATGGCTACACCTTC. Its translation is CASSPLYGYTF.

The V call is TRBV19, the J call TRBJ2-5, with D possibly matching TRBD1 (6 bases). This CDR3 has 14 amino acids. Trimming shortened V by 3 bases and J by 1 base, and 9 bases separated the two germline ends. Looked up from germline, CDR1 is LNHDA and CDR2 is SQIVND (reference sequence). CDR3 DNA: TGTGCCAGTAGTATTGCAGGGGTCCAAGAGACCCAGTACTTC. It is translated as CASSIAGVQETQYF.

This clone was counted a single time. The V and J genes are TRBV6-5 and TRBJ1-1; no reliable D call. Germline lookup yields CDR1 MNHEY and CDR2 SVGAGI. This CDR3 spans 13 amino acids. V shed 4 bases and J shed 5 bases, with 11 bases lying between them. The CDR3 spells CASSSQTYTEAFF. CDR3 sequence (DNA): TGTGCCAGCAGTTCTCAGACATATACTGAAGCTTTCTTT.

V is TRBV5-1 and J is TRBJ2-7; 9 nucleotides align to TRBD1. The CDR3 consists of 13 residues. The V gene end was trimmed by 5 bases and the J gene end by 5 bases; junction bases not matched to a gene: 5. Germline V gives CDR1 SGHRS, CDR2 YFSETQ. The DNA for the CDR3 is TGCGCCAGCAGTTGGGACAGGGTCGACGAGCAGTACTTC. It translates to CASSWDRVDEQYF.